These 3 T cell receptor beta chains originate from one sample sequenced in a study of T cell responses to AZD1222 COVID-19 vaccine. Profiling relied on immunoSEQ multiplex PCR, and the TCRdb table lists in-frame clones only, not all of them. The sample lists around 150,000 clones; about 90% were seen once. The sequences come from peripheral blood, collected on day 0 of AZD1222 vaccination. The source is an adult in good health.

The chain employs TRBV2 and TRBJ1-3; 8 bases map to TRBD1. This CDR3 is 14 amino acids long. CDR1 is SNHLY, CDR2 FYNNEI, per germline. V lost 5 bases, J lost 8 bases, and 8 bases stayed unmatched. The CDR3 region is CASSRTGRFDTIYF. In DNA form, the CDR3 reads TGTGCCAGCAGTAGGACAGGGCGCTTCGACACCATATATTTT.

The chain joins TRBV7-2 to TRBJ1-2, with 7 bases aligning to TRBD1. The CDR3 is made up of 13 amino acids. V was clipped by 3 bases and J by 9 bases; unmatched bases: 7. Germline V gene sequence: CDR1 SGHTA, CDR2 FQGNSA. Here the CDR3 reads CASSLTGFESYTF. The DNA of the CDR3 is TGTGCCAGCAGCTTGACAGGGTTTGAAAGCTACACCTTC.

This chain uses TRBV28 with TRBJ1-1; D is uncertain. The germline V and J ends were trimmed by 2 bases and 5 bases, with 9 bases remaining between them. Germline values: CDR1 MDHEN, CDR2 SYDVKM. The CDR3 has 13 residues. The DNA for the CDR3 is TGTGCCAGCAGTTTAGTGGGGTGGACTGAAGCTTTCTTT. Protein product: CASSLVGWTEAFF.